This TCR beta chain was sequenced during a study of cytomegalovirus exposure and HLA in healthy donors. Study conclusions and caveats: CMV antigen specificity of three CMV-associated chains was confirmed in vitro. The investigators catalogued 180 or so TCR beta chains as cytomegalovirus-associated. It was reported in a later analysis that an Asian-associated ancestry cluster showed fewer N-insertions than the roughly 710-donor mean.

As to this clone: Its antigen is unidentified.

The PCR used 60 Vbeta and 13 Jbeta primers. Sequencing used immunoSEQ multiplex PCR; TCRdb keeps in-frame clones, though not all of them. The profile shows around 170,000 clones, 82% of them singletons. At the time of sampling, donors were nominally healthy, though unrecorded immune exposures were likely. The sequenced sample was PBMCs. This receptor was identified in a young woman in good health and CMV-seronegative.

The CDR3 spells CATSRGHGRDEQFF. CDR3 coding DNA: TGTGCCACCAGCAGAGGTCATGGGCGCGATGAGCAGTTCTTC. The chain recombines TRBV15 with TRBJ2-1; D call uncertain. V was cut by 1 base and J by 8 bases, with 12 bases left in between. CDR1 is LNHNV, CDR2 YYDKDF, per germline (reference sequence). This CDR3 contains 14 residues.